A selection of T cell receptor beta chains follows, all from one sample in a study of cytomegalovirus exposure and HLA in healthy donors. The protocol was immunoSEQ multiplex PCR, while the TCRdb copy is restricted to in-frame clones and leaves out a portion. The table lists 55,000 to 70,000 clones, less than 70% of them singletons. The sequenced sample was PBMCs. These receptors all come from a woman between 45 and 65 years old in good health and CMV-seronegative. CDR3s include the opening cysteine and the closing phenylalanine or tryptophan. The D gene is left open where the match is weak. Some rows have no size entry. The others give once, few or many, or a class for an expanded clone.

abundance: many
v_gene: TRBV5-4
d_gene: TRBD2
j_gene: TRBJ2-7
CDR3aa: CASSLRLAGDEQYF
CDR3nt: TGTGCCAGCAGCTTGAGACTAGCGGGAGATGAGCAGTACTTC

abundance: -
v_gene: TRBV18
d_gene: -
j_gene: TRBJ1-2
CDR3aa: CASSLPGFARGYTF
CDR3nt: TGTGCCAGCTCACTGCCAGGATTTGCGCGTGGCTACACCTTC

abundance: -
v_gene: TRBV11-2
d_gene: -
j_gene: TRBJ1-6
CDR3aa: CASTGDGDSPLHF
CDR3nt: TGTGCCAGCACGGGGGACGGGGATTCACCCCTCCACTTT

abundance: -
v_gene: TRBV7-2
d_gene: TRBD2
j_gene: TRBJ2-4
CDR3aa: CASSSPRGTSGAKNIQYF
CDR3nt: TGTGCCAGCAGCTCCCCGAGGGGGACTAGCGGAGCCAAAAACATTCAGTACTTC

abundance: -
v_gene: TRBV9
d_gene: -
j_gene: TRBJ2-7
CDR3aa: CASSSQTASRGEQYF
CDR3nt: TGTGCCAGCAGCTCTCAGACGGCTAGTCGAGGCGAGCAGTACTTC

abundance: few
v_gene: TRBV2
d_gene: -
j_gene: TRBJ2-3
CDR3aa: CASSEGLRGTDTQYF
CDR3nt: TGTGCCAGCAGTGAAGGCCTCAGGGGAACAGATACGCAGTATTTT

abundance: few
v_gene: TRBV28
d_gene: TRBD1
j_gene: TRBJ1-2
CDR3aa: CASTWDRGDYGYTF
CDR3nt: TGTGCCAGCACCTGGGACAGGGGAGACTATGGCTACACCTTC

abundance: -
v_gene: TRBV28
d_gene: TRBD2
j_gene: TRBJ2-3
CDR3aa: CASSLGLAQTRDTQYF
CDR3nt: TGTGCCAGCAGCTTGGGACTAGCCCAGACCCGGGATACGCAGTATTTT

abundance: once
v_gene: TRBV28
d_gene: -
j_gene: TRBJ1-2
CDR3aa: CASSPLAGGYTF
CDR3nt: TGTGCCAGCAGTCCCCTAGCGGGTGGCTACACCTTC

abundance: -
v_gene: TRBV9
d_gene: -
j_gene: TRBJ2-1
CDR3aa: CASSVVGIYNEQFF
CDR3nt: TGTGCCAGCAGCGTAGTGGGCATCTACAATGAGCAGTTCTTC

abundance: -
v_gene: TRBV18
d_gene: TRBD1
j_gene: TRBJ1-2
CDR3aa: CASSPPGQGAPNYGYTF
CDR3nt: TGTGCCAGCTCACCACCGGGACAGGGGGCGCCGAACTATGGCTACACCTTC

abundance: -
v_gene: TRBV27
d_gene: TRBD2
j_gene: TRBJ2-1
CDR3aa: CASSFDRRGLAGNEQFF
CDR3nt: TGTGCCAGCAGTTTCGATCGCCGGGGACTAGCGGGCAATGAGCAGTTCTTC

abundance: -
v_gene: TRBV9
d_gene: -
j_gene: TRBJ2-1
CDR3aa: CASSVAERAYNEQFF
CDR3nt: TGTGCCAGCAGCGTAGCGGAGCGGGCCTACAATGAGCAGTTCTTC

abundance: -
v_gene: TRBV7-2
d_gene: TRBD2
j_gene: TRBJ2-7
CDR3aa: CASSLALASGISYEQYF
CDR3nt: TGTGCCAGCAGCTTAGCCCTGGCTAGCGGGATCTCCTACGAGCAGTACTTC

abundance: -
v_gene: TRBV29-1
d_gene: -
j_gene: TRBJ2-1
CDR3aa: CSVDVENTYNEQFF
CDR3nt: TGCAGCGTTGACGTGGAGAATACCTACAATGAGCAGTTCTTC

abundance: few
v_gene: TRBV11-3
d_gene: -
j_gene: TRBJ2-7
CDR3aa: CASSYRGGSAYEQYF
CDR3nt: TGTGCCAGCAGCTACAGGGGGGGGAGCGCCTACGAGCAGTACTTC

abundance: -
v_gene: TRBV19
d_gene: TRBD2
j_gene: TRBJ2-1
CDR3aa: CASSIMAGGPYNEQFF
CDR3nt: TGTGCCAGTAGTATTATGGCGGGAGGGCCCTACAATGAGCAGTTCTTC

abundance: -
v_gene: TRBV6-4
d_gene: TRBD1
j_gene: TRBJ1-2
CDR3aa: CASSDPGTAYTF
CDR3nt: TGTGCCAGCAGTGACCCCGGGACAGCTTACACCTTC

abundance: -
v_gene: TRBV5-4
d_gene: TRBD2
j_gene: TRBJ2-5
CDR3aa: CASSLTSGREETQYF
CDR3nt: TGTGCCAGCAGCTTGACTAGCGGGAGGGAGGAGACCCAGTACTTC

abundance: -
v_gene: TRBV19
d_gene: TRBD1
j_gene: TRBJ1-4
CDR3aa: CASGRDRGGREKLFF
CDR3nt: TGTGCCAGTGGCCGGGACAGGGGGGGACGTGAAAAACTGTTTTTT

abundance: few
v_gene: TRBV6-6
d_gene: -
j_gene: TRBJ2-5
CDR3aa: CASSYSSGEETQYF
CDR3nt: TGTGCCAGCAGTTACTCGTCGGGGGAAGAGACCCAGTACTTC

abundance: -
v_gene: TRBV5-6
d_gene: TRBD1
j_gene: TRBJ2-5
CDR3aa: CASSPRGTGGWETQYF
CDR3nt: TGTGCCAGCAGCCCCAGAGGGACAGGGGGCTGGGAGACCCAGTACTTC

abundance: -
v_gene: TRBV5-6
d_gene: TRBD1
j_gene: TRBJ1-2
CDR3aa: CASSPSGGYGYTF
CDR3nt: TGTGCCAGCAGCCCATCAGGGGGATATGGCTACACCTTC

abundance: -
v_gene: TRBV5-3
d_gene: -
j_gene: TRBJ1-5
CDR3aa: CARSLTRDSNQPQHF
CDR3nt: TGTGCCAGAAGCCTAACGAGGGATAGCAATCAGCCCCAGCATTTT

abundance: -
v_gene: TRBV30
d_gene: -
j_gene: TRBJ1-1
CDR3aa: CAWGRGEGEAFF
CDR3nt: TGTGCCTGGGGACGGGGGGAAGGTGAAGCTTTCTTT

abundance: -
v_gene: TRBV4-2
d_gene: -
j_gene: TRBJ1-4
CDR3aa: CASSPFRGFVNEKLFF
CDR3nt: TGTGCCAGCAGCCCTTTTCGGGGGTTCGTAAATGAAAAACTGTTTTTT

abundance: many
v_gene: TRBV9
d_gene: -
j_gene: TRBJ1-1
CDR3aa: CASSDPRGNTEAFF
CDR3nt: TGTGCCAGCAGCGACCCCAGAGGGAACACTGAAGCTTTCTTT

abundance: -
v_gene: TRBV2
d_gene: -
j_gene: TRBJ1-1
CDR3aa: CASKMEADAEAFF
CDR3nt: TGTGCCAGCAAAATGGAGGCTGACGCTGAAGCTTTCTTT

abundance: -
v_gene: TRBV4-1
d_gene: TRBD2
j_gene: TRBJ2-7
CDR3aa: CASSPGREGSYEQYF
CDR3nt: TGCGCCAGCAGCCCCGGGAGGGAGGGCTCCTACGAGCAGTACTTC

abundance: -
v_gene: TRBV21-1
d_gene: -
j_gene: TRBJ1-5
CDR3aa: CASSPPSGGGPGNSGNQPQHF
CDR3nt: TGTGCCAGCAGCCCACCCTCCGGGGGGGGGCCGGGGAATAGCGGCAATCAGCCCCAGCATTTT

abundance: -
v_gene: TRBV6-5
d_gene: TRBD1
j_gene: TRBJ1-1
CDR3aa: CASRPGTANTEAFF
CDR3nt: TGTGCCAGCAGACCCGGGACAGCGAACACTGAAGCTTTCTTT

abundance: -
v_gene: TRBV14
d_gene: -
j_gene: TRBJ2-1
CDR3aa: CASSQDRSYNEQFF
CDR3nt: TGTGCCAGCAGCCAAGATAGATCCTACAATGAGCAGTTCTTC

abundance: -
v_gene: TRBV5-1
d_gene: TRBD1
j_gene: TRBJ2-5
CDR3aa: CASSFGTGETQYF
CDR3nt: TGCGCCAGCAGCTTCGGGACAGGAGAGACCCAGTACTTC

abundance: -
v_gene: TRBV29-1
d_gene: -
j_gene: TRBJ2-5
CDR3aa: CSGSALGADRETQYF
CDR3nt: TGCAGCGGATCAGCGTTAGGGGCCGACCGAGAGACCCAGTACTTC

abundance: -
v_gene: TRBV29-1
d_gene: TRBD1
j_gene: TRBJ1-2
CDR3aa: CSVADRGRSYGYTF
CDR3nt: TGCAGCGTTGCTGACAGGGGTCGTTCCTATGGCTACACCTTC

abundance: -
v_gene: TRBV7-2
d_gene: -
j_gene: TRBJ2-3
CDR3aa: CASSLPTSTDTQYF
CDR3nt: TGTGCCAGCAGCTTACCGACAAGCACAGATACGCAGTATTTT

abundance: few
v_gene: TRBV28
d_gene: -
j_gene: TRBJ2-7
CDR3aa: CASSSMSGSYEQYF
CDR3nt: TGTGCCAGCAGTTCCATGTCAGGCTCCTACGAGCAGTACTTC

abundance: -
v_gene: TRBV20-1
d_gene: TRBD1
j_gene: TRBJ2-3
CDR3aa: CSAQQGDTQYF
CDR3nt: TGCAGTGCTCAACAGGGGGATACGCAGTATTTT

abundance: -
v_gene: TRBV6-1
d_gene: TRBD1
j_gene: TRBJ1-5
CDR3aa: CASSWTGQRQPQHF
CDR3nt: TGTGCCAGCTCCTGGACAGGGCAGCGGCAGCCCCAGCATTTT

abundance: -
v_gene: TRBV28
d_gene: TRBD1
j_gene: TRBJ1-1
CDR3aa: CASSSWTGGVNTEAFF
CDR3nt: TGTGCCAGCAGTTCTTGGACAGGGGGTGTGAACACTGAAGCTTTCTTT

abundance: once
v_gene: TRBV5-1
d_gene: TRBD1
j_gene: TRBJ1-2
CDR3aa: CASSSDRVIYGYTF
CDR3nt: TGCGCCAGCAGCTCCGACAGGGTTATCTATGGCTACACCTTC

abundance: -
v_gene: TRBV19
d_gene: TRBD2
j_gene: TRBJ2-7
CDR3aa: CASSLRMTGTRNEQYF
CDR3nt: TGTGCCAGTAGTCTCCGAATGACCGGGACTAGAAACGAGCAGTACTTC

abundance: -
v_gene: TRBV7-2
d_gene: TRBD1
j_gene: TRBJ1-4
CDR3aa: CTSSSGGGNNEKLFF
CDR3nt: TGTACCAGCAGCTCAGGGGGCGGCAATAATGAAAAACTGTTTTTT

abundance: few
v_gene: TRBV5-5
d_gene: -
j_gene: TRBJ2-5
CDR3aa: CASSLGWQGGIQETQYF
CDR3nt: TGTGCCAGCAGCTTGGGATGGCAGGGTGGGATACAAGAGACCCAGTACTTC

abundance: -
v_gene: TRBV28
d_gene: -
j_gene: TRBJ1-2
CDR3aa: CASSSHLITTVGF
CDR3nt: TGTGCCAGCAGTTCCCACCTTATCACGACAGTCGGCTTC

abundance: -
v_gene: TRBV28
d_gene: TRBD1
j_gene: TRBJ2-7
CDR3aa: CASRRQGHEQYF
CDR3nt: TGTGCCAGCAGGCGACAGGGTCACGAGCAGTACTTC

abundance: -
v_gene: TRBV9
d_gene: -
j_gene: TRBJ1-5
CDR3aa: CASSVGTEEQPQHF
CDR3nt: TGTGCCAGCAGCGTAGGTACGGAGGAACAGCCCCAGCATTTT

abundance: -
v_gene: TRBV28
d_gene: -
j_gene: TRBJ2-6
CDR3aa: CASSWAGNSGANVLTF
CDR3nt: TGTGCCAGCAGTTGGGCCGGGAACTCTGGGGCCAACGTCCTGACTTTC

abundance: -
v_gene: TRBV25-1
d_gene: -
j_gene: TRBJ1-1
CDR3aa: CASSDPLNTEAFF
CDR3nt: TGTGCCAGCAGTGACCCCTTGAACACTGAAGCTTTCTTT

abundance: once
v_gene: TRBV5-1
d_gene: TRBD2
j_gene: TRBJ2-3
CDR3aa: CASSSGTSGPPSTDTQYF
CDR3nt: TGCGCCAGCAGCTCCGGGACTAGCGGGCCTCCTAGCACAGATACGCAGTATTTT

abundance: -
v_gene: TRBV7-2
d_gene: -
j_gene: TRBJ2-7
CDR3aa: CASSVTYEQYF
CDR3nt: TGTGCCAGCAGCGTCACCTACGAGCAGTACTTC

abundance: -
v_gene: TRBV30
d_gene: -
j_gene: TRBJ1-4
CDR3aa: CAWSVPSRSFNIAEKLFF
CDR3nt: TGTGCCTGGAGTGTACCTTCCAGGTCCTTTAATATTGCCGAAAAACTGTTTTTT

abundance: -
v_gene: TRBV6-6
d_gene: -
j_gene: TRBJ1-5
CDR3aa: CASSSGAGVYNQPQHF
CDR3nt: TGTGCCAGCAGCTCAGGGGCAGGGGTATACAATCAGCCCCAGCATTTT

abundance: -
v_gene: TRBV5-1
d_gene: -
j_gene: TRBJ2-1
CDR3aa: CASSLGGAYNEQFF
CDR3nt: TGCGCCAGCAGCTTGGGCGGGGCCTACAATGAGCAGTTCTTC